This is a list of T cell receptor beta chains from one sample in a study of T cell responses to AZD1222 COVID-19 vaccine. Clones were read by immunoSEQ multiplex PCR, and TCRdb kept only the in-frame ones, dropping some. The repertoire holds some 96,000 clones, with roughly 90% as singletons. This sample comprised peripheral blood, obtained on day 0 of AZD1222 vaccination. These receptors were taken from an adult in good health. Both conserved end residues are part of each CDR3. The order of the fields is clone size, V gene, J gene, D gene, CDR3 protein, CDR3 DNA. D genes are given only for firm matches. The listing skips clone size in some rows; elsewhere it reads once, few, many or a size class.

clone size: .; V gene: TRBV30; J gene: TRBJ1-3; D gene: TRBD1; CDR3 protein: CAWETGYGNTIYF; CDR3 DNA: TGTGCCTGGGAGACAGGGTACGGAAACACCATATATTTT
clone size: .; V gene: TRBV7-2; J gene: TRBJ2-5; D gene: TRBD2; CDR3 protein: CASSMGLAGGGETQYF; CDR3 DNA: TGTGCCAGCAGCATGGGACTAGCGGGGGGAGGAGAGACCCAGTACTTC
clone size: .; V gene: TRBV3-1/TRBV3-2; J gene: TRBJ2-3; D gene: .; CDR3 protein: CASSQASTDTQYF; CDR3 DNA: TGTGCCAGCAGCCAAGCTAGCACAGATACGCAGTATTTT
clone size: once; V gene: TRBV3-1/TRBV3-2; J gene: TRBJ1-5; D gene: .; CDR3 protein: CASRPGKSALDQPQHF; CDR3 DNA: TGTGCCAGCAGACCGGGTAAGTCAGCTTTAGATCAGCCCCAGCATTTT
clone size: .; V gene: TRBV3-1/TRBV3-2; J gene: TRBJ2-5; D gene: .; CDR3 protein: CASSLTSPSETQYF; CDR3 DNA: TGTGCCAGCAGCCTGACCTCGCCGAGCGAGACCCAGTACTTC
clone size: .; V gene: TRBV2; J gene: TRBJ1-3; D gene: .; CDR3 protein: CASTTGGNTIYF; CDR3 DNA: TGTGCCAGCACGACAGGAGGAAACACCATATATTTT
clone size: .; V gene: TRBV13; J gene: TRBJ2-7; D gene: TRBD2; CDR3 protein: CASSLSGGSMYEQYF; CDR3 DNA: TGTGCCAGCAGCTTAAGTGGCGGGAGTATGTACGAGCAGTACTTC
clone size: .; V gene: TRBV3-1/TRBV3-2; J gene: TRBJ1-3; D gene: .; CDR3 protein: CASSFLQVSGNTIYF; CDR3 DNA: TGTGCCAGCAGCTTCCTACAAGTCTCTGGAAACACCATATATTTT
clone size: .; V gene: TRBV5-1; J gene: TRBJ1-1; D gene: .; CDR3 protein: CASVNEGTGTTEAFF; CDR3 DNA: TGCGCCAGCGTAAATGAGGGTACAGGGACCACTGAAGCTTTCTTT
clone size: .; V gene: TRBV21-1; J gene: TRBJ1-2; D gene: .; CDR3 protein: CASSKGAGGDYGYTF; CDR3 DNA: TGTGCCAGCAGCAAAGGGGCAGGGGGCGACTATGGCTACACCTTC
clone size: .; V gene: TRBV10-3; J gene: TRBJ2-3; D gene: TRBD2; CDR3 protein: CAISAAGSADTQYF; CDR3 DNA: TGTGCCATCAGTGCAGCGGGATCGGCAGATACGCAGTATTTT
clone size: .; V gene: TRBV28; J gene: TRBJ1-5; D gene: .; CDR3 protein: CASSLVLWDTYSNQPQHF; CDR3 DNA: TGTGCCAGCAGTTTAGTCTTGTGGGACACTTATAGCAATCAGCCCCAGCATTTT
clone size: .; V gene: TRBV5-4; J gene: TRBJ1-1; D gene: .; CDR3 protein: CASSTHINTEAFF; CDR3 DNA: TGTGCCAGCAGCACTCACATAAACACTGAAGCTTTCTTT
clone size: .; V gene: TRBV7-8; J gene: TRBJ2-1; D gene: TRBD2; CDR3 protein: CASSLGDYNYNEQFF; CDR3 DNA: TGTGCCAGCAGCTTAGGGGACTACAACTACAATGAGCAGTTCTTC
clone size: .; V gene: TRBV9; J gene: TRBJ2-7; D gene: TRBD2; CDR3 protein: CASSVEAGAYEQYF; CDR3 DNA: TGTGCCAGCAGCGTAGAAGCGGGAGCCTACGAGCAGTACTTC
clone size: .; V gene: TRBV5-1; J gene: TRBJ2-2; D gene: .; CDR3 protein: CASSLDRANTGELFF; CDR3 DNA: TGCGCCAGCAGCTTGGACAGGGCGAACACCGGGGAGCTGTTTTTT
clone size: .; V gene: TRBV2; J gene: TRBJ1-6; D gene: .; CDR3 protein: CASSVQSSYNSPLHF; CDR3 DNA: TGTGCCAGCAGTGTCCAGAGCTCCTATAATTCACCCCTCCACTTT
clone size: .; V gene: TRBV4-3; J gene: TRBJ2-7; D gene: TRBD1; CDR3 protein: CASSQDRTGGRNEQYF; CDR3 DNA: TGCGCCAGCAGCCAAGACCGGACAGGGGGCAGAAACGAGCAGTACTTC
clone size: once; V gene: TRBV7-3; J gene: TRBJ2-3; D gene: TRBD2; CDR3 protein: CASSPETSGRGQDTQYF; CDR3 DNA: TGTGCCAGCAGCCCGGAGACTAGCGGGAGGGGTCAAGATACGCAGTATTTT
clone size: .; V gene: TRBV27; J gene: TRBJ2-7; D gene: TRBD2; CDR3 protein: CASSQQREGRTHSSYEQYF; CDR3 DNA: TGTGCCAGCAGTCAACAGCGGGAGGGCCGAACACATTCGTCTTACGAGCAGTACTTC
clone size: .; V gene: TRBV5-1; J gene: TRBJ2-3; D gene: .; CDR3 protein: CASSRDATDTQYF; CDR3 DNA: TGCGCCAGCAGCAGGGACGCCACAGATACGCAGTATTTT
clone size: .; V gene: TRBV19; J gene: TRBJ2-5; D gene: .; CDR3 protein: CASSIVGAGQETQYF; CDR3 DNA: TGTGCCAGTAGTATAGTCGGTGCCGGACAGGAGACCCAGTACTTC
clone size: .; V gene: TRBV4-2; J gene: TRBJ2-7; D gene: TRBD2; CDR3 protein: CASSPRLAGVYEQYF; CDR3 DNA: TGTGCCAGCAGCCCCCGACTAGCGGGAGTCTACGAGCAGTACTTC
clone size: once; V gene: TRBV3-1/TRBV3-2; J gene: TRBJ1-2; D gene: .; CDR3 protein: CASSLPDGTKYGYTF; CDR3 DNA: TGTGCCAGCAGCCTCCCAGATGGGACCAAGTATGGCTACACCTTC
clone size: once; V gene: TRBV6-2/TRBV6-3; J gene: TRBJ1-5; D gene: TRBD1; CDR3 protein: CASSYPGTGNQPQHF; CDR3 DNA: TGTGCCAGCAGTTACCCTGGGACAGGAAATCAGCCCCAGCATTTT
clone size: once; V gene: TRBV5-6; J gene: TRBJ1-2; D gene: TRBD1; CDR3 protein: CASSLGTGIKVHYGYTF; CDR3 DNA: TGTGCCAGCAGCTTGGGGACAGGGATCAAAGTACACTATGGCTACACCTTC
clone size: .; V gene: TRBV2; J gene: TRBJ1-5; D gene: TRBD1; CDR3 protein: CASSLRGQNSNQPQHF; CDR3 DNA: TGTGCCAGCAGCCTTAGGGGACAGAATAGCAATCAGCCCCAGCATTTT
clone size: once; V gene: TRBV12-5; J gene: TRBJ1-2; D gene: TRBD1; CDR3 protein: CASGFQGAGRTGYTF; CDR3 DNA: TGTGCTAGTGGTTTCCAGGGGGCGGGAAGGACTGGCTACACCTTC
clone size: .; V gene: TRBV5-1; J gene: TRBJ1-1; D gene: .; CDR3 protein: CASRRGLMDTEAFF; CDR3 DNA: TGCGCCAGCAGACGGGGCCTCATGGATACTGAAGCTTTCTTT